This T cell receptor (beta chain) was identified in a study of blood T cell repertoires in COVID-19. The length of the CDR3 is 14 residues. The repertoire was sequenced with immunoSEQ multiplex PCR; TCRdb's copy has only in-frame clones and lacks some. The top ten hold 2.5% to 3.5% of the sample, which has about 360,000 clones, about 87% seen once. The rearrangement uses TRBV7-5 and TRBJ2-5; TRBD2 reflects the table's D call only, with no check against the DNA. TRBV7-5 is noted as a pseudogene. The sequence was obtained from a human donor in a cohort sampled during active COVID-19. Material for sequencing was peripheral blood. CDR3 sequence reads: CARSFGAGQETQYF. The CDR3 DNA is TGTGCCAGAAGCTTCGGAGCGGGCCAAGAGACCCAGTACTTC.